The clone carrying this T cell receptor (beta chain) was seen a few times. The junction departs from germline at one end; a sequencing error may be responsible. Germline lookup yields CDR1 MNHEY and CDR2 SMNVEV (reference sequence). The length of the CDR3 is 13 residues. The data derive from a study of blood T cells in healthy people across ages. A sample-barcoded 5' primer and a J-beta primer mix were used in a second PCR of roughly 7 to 11 cycles. Using its own MiXCR run on the 5' RACE reads, TCRdb lists one record per CDR3 protein. The sample carries 1 million to 1.2 million distinct CDR3 sequences, more than 30% recorded once.

The chain carries TRBV27 and TRBJ1-6; D not resolved. Sequencing was performed on blood. The receptor was derived from a man between 18 and 29 years old in good health. DNA of the CDR3: TGTGCCAGCAGCTTATCGCGGGATTCACCCCTCCACTTT. Protein sequence: CASSLSRDSPLHF.